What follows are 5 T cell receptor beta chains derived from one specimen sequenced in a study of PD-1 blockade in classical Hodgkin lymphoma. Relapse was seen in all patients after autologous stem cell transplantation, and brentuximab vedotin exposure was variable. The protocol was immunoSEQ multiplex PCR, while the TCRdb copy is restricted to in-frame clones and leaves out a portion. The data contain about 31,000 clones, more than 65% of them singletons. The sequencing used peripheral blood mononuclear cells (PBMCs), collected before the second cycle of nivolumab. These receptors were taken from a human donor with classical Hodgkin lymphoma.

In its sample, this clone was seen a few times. The CDR3 spells CAISERGGRAQETQYF. CDR3 DNA sequence: TGTGCCATCAGTGAGAGGGGCGGGAGGGCCCAAGAGACCCAGTACTTC. The chain carries TRBV10-3 and TRBJ2-5, with 9 bases identical to TRBD2. Unmatched junction bases numbered 5, after V lost 2 bases and J lost 1 base. Germline CDR1 ENHRY, CDR2 SYGVKD. The CDR3 spans 16 residues.

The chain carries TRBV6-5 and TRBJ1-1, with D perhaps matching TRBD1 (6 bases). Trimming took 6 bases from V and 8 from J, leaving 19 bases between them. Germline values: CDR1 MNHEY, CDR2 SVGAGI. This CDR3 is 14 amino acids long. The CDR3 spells CASRTDTGRGEAFF. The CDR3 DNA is TGTGCCAGCAGAACTGATACAGGGCGGGGAGAAGCTTTCTTT.

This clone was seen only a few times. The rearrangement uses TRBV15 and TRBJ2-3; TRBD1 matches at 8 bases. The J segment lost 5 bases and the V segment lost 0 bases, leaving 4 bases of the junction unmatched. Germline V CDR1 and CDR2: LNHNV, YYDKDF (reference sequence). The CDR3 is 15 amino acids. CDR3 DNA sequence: TGTGCCACCAGCAGAGACAGGGGGCCCGAAGATACGCAGTATTTT. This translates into CATSRDRGPEDTQYF.

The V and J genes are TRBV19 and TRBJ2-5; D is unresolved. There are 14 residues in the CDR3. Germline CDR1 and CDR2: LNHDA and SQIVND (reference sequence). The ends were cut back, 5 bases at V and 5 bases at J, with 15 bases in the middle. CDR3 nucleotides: TGTGCCAGTAGTGTCGGCTCGTACCCGGAGACCCAGTACTTC. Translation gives CASSVGSYPETQYF.

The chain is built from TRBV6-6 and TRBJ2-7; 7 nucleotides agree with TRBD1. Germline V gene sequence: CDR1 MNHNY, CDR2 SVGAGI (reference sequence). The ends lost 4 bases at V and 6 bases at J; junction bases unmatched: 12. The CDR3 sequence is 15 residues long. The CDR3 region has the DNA TGTGCCAGCAGTTCCTCCGACAGGGCGTTGGGCGAGCAGTACTTC. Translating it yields CASSSSDRALGEQYF.